The present T cell receptor beta chain was sequenced within a study of T-cell memory formation after mild COVID-19. TCRdb used MiXCR to reprocess the 5' RACE reads, holding one entry per CDR3 protein. The sample lists a few hundred thousand distinct CDR3 sequences, around 27% seen once, with around an eighth in the top ten. In regard to this clonotype: The antigen is not known.

Findings of the study overall: Among CD4+ contracting clones, most were CM and EM, and CD8+ ones EMRA. Memory from before infection featured some responding clones, which suggests cross-reactive memory joined. The study found balanced CD4/CD8 in clones contracting day 15 to 85 and a CD4+ lean in later expanders.

After removal of 1 base from V and 6 bases from J, the junction contained 5 bases not matched to a gene. The CDR3 is 15 residues long. Sequencing was done on a sample of PBMCs or a T cell subset sorted from them (not recorded which). The clonotype originates from an adult woman who had mild COVID-19 (a few samples of this study predate the infection). Cell type and time point are not known. This chain connects TRBV12-3 or TRBV12-4 to TRBJ1-5, with 8 bases identical to TRBD1. Here the CDR3 reads CASSLGDRGIQPQHF. The CDR3 region has the DNA TGTGCCAGCAGTTTAGGCGACAGGGGAATTCAGCCCCAGCATTTT.